The source of this TCR beta chain is a study of CD8+ T cells in alopecia areata. Regarding the study as a whole: Elevated clonality characterized lesional scalp relative to normal scalp, particularly in alopecia totalis/universalis. Mouse data revealed clearer TCR sharing than patient data did, a gap possibly tied to HLA.

Reverse transcribed after extraction, RNA yielded cDNA as the sequencing template. This table comes from immunoSEQ multiplex PCR, and its TCRdb copy is limited to in-frame clones, with some not included. The sample records about 64,000 clones, around 47% being singletons. The CDR3 runs 13 residues. The V and J ends lost 6 bases and 2 bases respectively, with 10 bases between them. CDR1 is MNHEY, CDR2 SVGAGI, per germline. Lesional scalp punch biopsies and peripheral blood were collected from alopecia areata patients. Sorting of CD4+ and CD8+ T cells was performed on PBMCs. For this clone: Antigen specificity is unknown.

The rearrangement joins TRBV6-5 to TRBJ2-5; D is unclear. The sample taken for sequencing was NKG2D-low CD8+ T cells sorted from blood. The receptor was derived from a human donor with alopecia areata. The CDR3 loop is CASSPHRQETQYF. In DNA, the CDR3 is TGTGCCAGCAGCCCACACAGACAAGAGACCCAGTACTTC.